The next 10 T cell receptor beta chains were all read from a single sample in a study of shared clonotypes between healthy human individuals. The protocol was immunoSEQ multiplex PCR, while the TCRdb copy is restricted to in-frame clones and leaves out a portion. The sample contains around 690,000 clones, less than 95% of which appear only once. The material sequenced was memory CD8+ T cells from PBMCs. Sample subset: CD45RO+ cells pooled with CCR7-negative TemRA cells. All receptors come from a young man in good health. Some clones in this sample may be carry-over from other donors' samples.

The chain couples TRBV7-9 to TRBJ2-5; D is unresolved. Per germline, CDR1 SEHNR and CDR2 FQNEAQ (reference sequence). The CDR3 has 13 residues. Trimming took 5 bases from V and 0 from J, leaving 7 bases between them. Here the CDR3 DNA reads TGTGCCAGCAGCCAGAACGACCAAGAGACCCAGTACTTC. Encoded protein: CASSQNDQETQYF.

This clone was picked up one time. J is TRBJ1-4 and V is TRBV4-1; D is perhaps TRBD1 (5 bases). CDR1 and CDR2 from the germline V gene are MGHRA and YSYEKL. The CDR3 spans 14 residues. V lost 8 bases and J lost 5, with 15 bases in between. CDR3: CASSLERDNEKLFF. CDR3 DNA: TGCGCCAGCTCACTCGAAAGGGACAATGAAAAACTGTTTTTT.

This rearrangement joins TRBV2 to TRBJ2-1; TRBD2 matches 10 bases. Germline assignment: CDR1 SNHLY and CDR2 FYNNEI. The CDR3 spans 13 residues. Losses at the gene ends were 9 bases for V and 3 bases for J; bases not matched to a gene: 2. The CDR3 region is CARGLANYNEQFF. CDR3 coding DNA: TGTGCCAGGGGACTAGCGAACTACAATGAGCAGTTCTTC.

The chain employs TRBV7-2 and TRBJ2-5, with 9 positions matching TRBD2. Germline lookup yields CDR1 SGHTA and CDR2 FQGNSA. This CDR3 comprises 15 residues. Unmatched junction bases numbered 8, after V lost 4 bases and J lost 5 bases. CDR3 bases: TGTGCCAGCAGCTCCATCGGCGGGAGGGTTGAGACCCAGTACTTC. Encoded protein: CASSSIGGRVETQYF.

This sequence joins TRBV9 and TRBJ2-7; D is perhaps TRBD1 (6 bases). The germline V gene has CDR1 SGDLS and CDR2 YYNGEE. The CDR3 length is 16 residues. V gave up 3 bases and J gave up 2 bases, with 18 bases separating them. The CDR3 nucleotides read TGTGCCAGCAGCGCTGGGGTCAGGGGTAGCCCCTACGAGCAGTACTTC. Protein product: CASSAGVRGSPYEQYF. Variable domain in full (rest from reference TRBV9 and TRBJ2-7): DSGVTQTPKHLITATGQRVTLRCSPRSGDLSVYWYQQSLDQGLQFLIQYYNGEERAKGNILERFSAQQFPDLHSELNLSSLELGDSALYFCASSAGVRGSPYEQYFGPGTRLTVT.

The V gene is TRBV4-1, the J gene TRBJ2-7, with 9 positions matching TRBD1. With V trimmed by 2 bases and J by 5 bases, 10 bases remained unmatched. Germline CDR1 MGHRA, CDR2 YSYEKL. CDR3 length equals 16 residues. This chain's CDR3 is CASSQTPDRGQNEQYF. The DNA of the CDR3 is TGCGCCAGCAGCCAAACACCGGACAGGGGCCAAAACGAGCAGTACTTC.

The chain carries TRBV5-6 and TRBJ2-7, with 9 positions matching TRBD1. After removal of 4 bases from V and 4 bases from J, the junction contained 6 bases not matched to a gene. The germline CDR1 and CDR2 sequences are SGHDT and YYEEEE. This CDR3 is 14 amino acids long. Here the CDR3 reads CASSTGTGIYEQYF. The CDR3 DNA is TGTGCCAGCAGCACCGGGACAGGGATTTACGAGCAGTACTTC.

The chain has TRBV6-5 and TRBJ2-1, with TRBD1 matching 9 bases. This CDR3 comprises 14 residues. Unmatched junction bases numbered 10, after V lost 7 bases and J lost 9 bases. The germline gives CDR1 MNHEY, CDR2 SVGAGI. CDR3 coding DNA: TGTGCCAGCACTTCCGGGACAGGGTTCGGTGAGCAGTTCTTC. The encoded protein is CASTSGTGFGEQFF.

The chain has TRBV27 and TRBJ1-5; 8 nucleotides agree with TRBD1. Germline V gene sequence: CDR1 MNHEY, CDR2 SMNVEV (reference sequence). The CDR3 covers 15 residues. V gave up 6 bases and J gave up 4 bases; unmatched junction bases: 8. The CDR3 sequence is CASSPTGGRNQPQHF. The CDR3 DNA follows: TGTGCCAGCAGCCCCACAGGGGGGAGGAATCAGCCCCAGCATTTT.

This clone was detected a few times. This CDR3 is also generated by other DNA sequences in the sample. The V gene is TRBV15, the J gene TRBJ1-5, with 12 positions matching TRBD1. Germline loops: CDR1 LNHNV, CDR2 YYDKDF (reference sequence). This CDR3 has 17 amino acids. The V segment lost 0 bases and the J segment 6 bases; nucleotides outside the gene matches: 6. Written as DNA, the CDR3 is TGTGCCACCAGCAGAGATCTAGGGACAGGGGGCAGTCAGCCCCAGCATTTT. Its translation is CATSRDLGTGGSQPQHF. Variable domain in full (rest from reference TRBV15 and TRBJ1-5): DAMVIQNPRYQVTQFGKPVTLSCSQTLNHNVMYWYQQKSSQAPKLLFHYYDKDFNNEADTPDNFQSRRPNTSFCFLDIRSPGLGDTAMYLCATSRDLGTGGSQPQHFGDGTRLSIL.